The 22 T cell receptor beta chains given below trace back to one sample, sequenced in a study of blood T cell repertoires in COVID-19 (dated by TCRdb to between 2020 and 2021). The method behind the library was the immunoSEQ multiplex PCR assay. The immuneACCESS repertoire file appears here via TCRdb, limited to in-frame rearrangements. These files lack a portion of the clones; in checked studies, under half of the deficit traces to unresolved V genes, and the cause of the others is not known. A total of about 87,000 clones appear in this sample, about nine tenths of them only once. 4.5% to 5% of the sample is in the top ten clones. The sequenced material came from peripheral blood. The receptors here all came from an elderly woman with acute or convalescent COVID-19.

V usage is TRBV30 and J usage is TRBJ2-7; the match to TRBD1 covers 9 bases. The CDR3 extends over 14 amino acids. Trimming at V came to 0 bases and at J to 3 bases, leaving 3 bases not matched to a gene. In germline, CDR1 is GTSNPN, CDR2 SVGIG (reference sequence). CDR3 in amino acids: CAWSVQDRGYEQYF. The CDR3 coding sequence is TGTGCCTGGAGTGTACAGGACAGGGGCTACGAGCAGTACTTC.

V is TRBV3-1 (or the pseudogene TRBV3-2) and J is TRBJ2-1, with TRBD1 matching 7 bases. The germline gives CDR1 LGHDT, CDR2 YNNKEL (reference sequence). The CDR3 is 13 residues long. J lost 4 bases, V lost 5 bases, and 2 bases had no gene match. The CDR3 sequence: CASSDRVYNEQFF. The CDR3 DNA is TGTGCCAGCAGCGACAGGGTATACAATGAGCAGTTCTTC.

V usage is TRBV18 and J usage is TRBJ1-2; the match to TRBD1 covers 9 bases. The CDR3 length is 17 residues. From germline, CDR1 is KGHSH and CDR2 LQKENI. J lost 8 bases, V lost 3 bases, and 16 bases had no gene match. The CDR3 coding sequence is TGTGCCAGCTCACCGCAGCACCAGACAGGGGGGATTTACGGCTACACCTTC. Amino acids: CASSPQHQTGGIYGYTF. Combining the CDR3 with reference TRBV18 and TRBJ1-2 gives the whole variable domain NAGVMQNPRHLVRRRGQEARLRCSPMKGHSHVYWYRQLPEEGLKFMVYLQKENIIDESGMPKERFSAEFPKEGPSILRIQQVVRGDSAAYFCASSPQHQTGGIYGYTFGSGTRLTVV.

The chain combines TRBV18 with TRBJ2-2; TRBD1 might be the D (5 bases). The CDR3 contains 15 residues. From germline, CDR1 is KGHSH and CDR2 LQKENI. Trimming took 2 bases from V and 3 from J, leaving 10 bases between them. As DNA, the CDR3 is TGTGCCAGCTCACCAAGGGGCAGCGACACCGGGGAGCTGTTTTTT. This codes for CASSPRGSDTGELFF.

This CDR3 reads CASSPDRTGRAFF. CDR3 nucleotides: TGTGCCAGCTCACCAGATCGGACAGGGCGGGCTTTCTTT. V and J are TRBV18 and TRBJ1-1; TRBD1 matches 8 bases. J lost 11 bases, V lost 2 bases, and 7 bases had no gene match. Germline lookup yields CDR1 KGHSH and CDR2 LQKENI. The CDR3 totals 13 residues. Looking up the rest from reference TRBV18 and TRBJ1-1 gives the full variable domain: NAGVMQNPRHLVRRRGQEARLRCSPMKGHSHVYWYRQLPEEGLKFMVYLQKENIIDESGMPKERFSAEFPKEGPSILRIQQVVRGDSAAYFCASSPDRTGRAFFGQGTRLTVV.

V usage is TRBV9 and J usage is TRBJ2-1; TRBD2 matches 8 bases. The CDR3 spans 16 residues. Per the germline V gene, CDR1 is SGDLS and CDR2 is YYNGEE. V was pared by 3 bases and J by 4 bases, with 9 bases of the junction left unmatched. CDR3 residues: CASSDSSGPLYNEQFF. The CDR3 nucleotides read TGTGCCAGCAGCGATTCTAGCGGGCCCTTATACAATGAGCAGTTCTTC.

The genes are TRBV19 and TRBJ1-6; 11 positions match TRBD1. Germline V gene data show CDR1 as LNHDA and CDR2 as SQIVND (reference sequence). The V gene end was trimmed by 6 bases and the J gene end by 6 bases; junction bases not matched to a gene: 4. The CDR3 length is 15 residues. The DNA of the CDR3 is TGTGCCAGTAGCGGAGGGACAGGGGGTAATTCACCCCTCCACTTT. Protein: CASSGGTGGNSPLHF. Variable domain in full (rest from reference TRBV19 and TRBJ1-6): DGGITQSPKYLFRKEGQNVTLSCEQNLNHDAMYWYRQDPGQGLRLIYYSQIVNDFQKGDIAEGYSVSREKKESFPLTVTSAQKNPTAFYLCASSGGTGGNSPLHFGNGTRLTVT.

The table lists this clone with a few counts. CDR3 residues: CASSTAGTNTEAFF. The CDR3 coding sequence is TGCGCCAGCAGCACCGCAGGAACGAACACTGAAGCTTTCTTT. This chain links TRBV5-1 with TRBJ1-1, with no clear D. The V end lost 4 bases, the J end lost 1 base, and 11 bases lay between the germline ends. Per germline, CDR1 SGHRS and CDR2 YFSETQ. The CDR3 consists of 14 residues.

CDR3 region: CASSEALGVGKLAGLGNEQFF. CDR3 bases: TGTGCCAGCAGTGAAGCGCTGGGGGTGGGGAAACTAGCGGGGCTTGGGAATGAGCAGTTCTTC. The chain couples TRBV6-1 to TRBJ2-1; TRBD2 matches 10 bases. Trimming took 0 bases from V and 7 from J; bases not matched to a gene: 21. Germline assignment: CDR1 MNHNS and CDR2 SASEGT. The CDR3 sequence is 21 residues long.

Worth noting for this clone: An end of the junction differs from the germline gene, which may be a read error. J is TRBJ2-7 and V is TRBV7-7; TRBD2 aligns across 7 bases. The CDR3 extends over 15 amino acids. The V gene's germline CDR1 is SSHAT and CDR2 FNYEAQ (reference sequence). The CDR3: CASSPTSDSSYEQYF. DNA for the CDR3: TGTGCTAGCAGCCCAACTAGCGACAGCTCCTACGAGCAGTACTTC.

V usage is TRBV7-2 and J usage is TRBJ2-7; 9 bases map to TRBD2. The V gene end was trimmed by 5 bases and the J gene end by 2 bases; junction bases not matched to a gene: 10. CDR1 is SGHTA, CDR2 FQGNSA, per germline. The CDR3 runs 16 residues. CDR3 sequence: CASSHGTAGGPYEQYF. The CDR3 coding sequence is TGTGCCAGCAGCCACGGGACAGCGGGGGGCCCCTACGAGCAGTACTTC. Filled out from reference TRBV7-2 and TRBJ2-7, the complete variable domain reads GAGVSQSPSNKVTEKGKDVELRCDPISGHTALYWYRQSLGQGLEFLIYFQGNSAPDKSGLPSDRFSAERTGGSVSTLTIQRTQQEDSAVYLCASSHGTAGGPYEQYFGPGTRLTVT.

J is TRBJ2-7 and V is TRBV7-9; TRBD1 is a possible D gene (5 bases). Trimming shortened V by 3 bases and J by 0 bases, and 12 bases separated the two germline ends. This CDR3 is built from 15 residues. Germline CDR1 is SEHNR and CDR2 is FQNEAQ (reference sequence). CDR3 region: CASSLGRPSSYEQYF. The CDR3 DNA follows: TGTGCCAGCAGCTTGGGGCGTCCGAGCTCCTACGAGCAGTACTTC.

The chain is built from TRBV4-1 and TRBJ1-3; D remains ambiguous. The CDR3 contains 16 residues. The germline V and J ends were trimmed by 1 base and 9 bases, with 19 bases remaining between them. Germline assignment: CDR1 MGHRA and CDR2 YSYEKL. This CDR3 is CASSQAGSVPVGTIYF. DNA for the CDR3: TGCGCCAGCAGCCAAGCCGGCAGCGTACCGGTCGGCACCATATATTTT.

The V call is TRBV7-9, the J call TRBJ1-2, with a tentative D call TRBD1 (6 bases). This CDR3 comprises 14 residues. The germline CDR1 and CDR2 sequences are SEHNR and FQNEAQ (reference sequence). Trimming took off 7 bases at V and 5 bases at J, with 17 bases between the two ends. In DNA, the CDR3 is TGTGCCAGCACCAAAGGGGGGGATAGGTATGGCTACACCTTC. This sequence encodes CASTKGGDRYGYTF.

Here the CDR3 reads CASSLQGGTEAFF. The CDR3, as DNA: TGCGCCAGCAGCCTACAGGGTGGCACTGAAGCTTTCTTT. The chain combines TRBV4-1 with TRBJ1-1; D is perhaps TRBD1 (6 bases). The CDR3 covers 13 residues. The germline gives CDR1 MGHRA, CDR2 YSYEKL. Trimming took 4 bases from V and 4 from J, leaving 10 bases between them.

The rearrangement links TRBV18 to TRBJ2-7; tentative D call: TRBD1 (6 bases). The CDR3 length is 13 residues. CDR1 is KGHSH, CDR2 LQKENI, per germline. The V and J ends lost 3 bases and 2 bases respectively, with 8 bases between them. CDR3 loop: CASSPGQTYEQYF. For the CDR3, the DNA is TGTGCCAGCTCACCGGGACAAACCTACGAGCAGTACTTC.

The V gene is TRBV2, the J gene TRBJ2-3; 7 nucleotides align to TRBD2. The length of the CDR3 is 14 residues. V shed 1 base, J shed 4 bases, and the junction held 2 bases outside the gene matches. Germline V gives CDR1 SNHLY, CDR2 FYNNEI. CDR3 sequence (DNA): TGTGCCAGCAGTGAAGGACTAGCCTCAGATACGCAGTATTTT. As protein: CASSEGLASDTQYF.

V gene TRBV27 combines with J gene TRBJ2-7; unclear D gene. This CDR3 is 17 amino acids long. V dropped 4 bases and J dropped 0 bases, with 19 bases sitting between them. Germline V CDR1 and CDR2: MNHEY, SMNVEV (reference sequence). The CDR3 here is CASSSAASGSPSYEQYF. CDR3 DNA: TGTGCCAGCAGTTCCGCCGCCTCAGGTTCCCCCTCCTACGAGCAGTACTTC.

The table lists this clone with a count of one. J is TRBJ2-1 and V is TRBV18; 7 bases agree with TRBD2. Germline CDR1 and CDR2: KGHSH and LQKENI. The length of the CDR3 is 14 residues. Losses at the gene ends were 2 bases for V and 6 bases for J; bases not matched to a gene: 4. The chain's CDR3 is CASSPGVAGNEQFF. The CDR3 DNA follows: TGTGCCAGCTCACCAGGGGTAGCGGGCAATGAGCAGTTCTTC.

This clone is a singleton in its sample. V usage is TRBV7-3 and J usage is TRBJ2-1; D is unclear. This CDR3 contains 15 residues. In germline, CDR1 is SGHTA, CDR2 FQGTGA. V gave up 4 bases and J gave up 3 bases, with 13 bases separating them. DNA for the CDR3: TGTGCCAGCAGCTCCCAAAACTCTGGCTACAATGAGCAGTTCTTC. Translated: CASSSQNSGYNEQFF. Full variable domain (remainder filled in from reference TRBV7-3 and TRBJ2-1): GAGVSQTPSNKVTEKGKYVELRCDPISGHTALYWYRQSLGQGPEFLIYFQGTGAADDSGLPNDRFFAVRPEGSVSTLKIQRTERGDSAVYLCASSSQNSGYNEQFFGPGTRLTVL.

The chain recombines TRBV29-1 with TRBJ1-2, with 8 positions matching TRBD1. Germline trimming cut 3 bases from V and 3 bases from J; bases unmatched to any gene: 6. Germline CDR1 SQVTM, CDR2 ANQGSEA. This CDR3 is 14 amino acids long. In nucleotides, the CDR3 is TGCAGCGTTGATTCCAGGGGGCTCGACTATGGCTACACCTTC. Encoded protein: CSVDSRGLDYGYTF.

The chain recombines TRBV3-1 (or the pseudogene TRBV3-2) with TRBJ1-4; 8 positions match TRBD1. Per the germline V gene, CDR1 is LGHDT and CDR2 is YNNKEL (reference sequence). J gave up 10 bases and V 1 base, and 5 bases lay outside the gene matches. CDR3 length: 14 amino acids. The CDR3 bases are TGTGCCAGCAGCCAAGCAGGGGGCGAGGCAAAACTGTTTTTT. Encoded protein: CASSQAGGEAKLFF.